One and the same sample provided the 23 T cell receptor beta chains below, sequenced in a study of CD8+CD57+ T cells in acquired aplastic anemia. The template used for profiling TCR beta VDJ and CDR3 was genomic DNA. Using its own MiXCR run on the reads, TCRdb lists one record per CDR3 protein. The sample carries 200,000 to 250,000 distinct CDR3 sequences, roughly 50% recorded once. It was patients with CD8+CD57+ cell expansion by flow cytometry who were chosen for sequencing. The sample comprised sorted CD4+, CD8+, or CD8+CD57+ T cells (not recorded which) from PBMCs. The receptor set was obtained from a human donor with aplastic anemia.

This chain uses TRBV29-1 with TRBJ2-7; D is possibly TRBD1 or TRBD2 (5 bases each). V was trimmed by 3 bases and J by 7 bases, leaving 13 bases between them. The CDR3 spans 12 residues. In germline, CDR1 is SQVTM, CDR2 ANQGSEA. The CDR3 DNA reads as TGCAGCGTTGACGGGGCCGAGAGGGAGCAGTACGTC. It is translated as CSVDGAEREQYV.

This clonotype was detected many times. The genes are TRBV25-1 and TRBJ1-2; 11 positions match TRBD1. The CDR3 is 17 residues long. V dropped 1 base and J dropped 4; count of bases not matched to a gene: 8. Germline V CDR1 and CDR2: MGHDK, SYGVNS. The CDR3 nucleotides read TGTGCCAGCAGTGAATCAGGACAGGGGGCCCGGAGCTATGGCTACACCTTC. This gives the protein CASSESGQGARSYGYTF.

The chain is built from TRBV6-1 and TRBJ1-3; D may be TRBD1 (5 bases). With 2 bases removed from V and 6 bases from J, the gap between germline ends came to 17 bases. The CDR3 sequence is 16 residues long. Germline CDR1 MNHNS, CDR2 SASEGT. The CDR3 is CASSEPGGTPENTIYF. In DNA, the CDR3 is TGTGCCAGCAGTGAACCGGGGGGGACCCCTGAAAACACCATATATTTT.

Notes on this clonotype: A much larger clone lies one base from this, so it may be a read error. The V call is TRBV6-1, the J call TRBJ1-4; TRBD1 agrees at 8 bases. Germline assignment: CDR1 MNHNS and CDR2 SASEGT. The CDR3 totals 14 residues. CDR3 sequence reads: CAGSSDRVNEKLFF. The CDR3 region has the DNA TGTGCCGGCAGTTCGGACAGGGTTAATGAAAAACTGTTTTTT.

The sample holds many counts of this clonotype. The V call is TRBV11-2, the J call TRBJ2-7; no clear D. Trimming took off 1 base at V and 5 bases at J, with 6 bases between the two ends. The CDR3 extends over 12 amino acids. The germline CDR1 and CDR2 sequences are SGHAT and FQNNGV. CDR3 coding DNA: TGTGCCAGCAGCTTAGTGGGGAACGAGCAGTACTTC. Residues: CASSLVGNEQYF.

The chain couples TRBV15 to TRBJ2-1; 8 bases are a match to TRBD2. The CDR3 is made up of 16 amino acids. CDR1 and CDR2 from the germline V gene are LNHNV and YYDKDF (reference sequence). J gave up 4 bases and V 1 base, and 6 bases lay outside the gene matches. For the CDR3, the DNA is TGTGCCACCAGCAGAGGACGGGAGGGGGGTTACAATGAGCAGTTCTTC. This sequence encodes CATSRGREGGYNEQFF.

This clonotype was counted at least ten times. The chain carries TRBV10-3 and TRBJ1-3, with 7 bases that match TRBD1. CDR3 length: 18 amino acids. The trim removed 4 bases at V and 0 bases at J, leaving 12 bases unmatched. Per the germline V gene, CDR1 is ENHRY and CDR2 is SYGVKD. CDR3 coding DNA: TGTGCCATCAGTGCTGAAGGGACAGTAACACCCTCTGGAAACACCATATATTTT. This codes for CAISAEGTVTPSGNTIYF.

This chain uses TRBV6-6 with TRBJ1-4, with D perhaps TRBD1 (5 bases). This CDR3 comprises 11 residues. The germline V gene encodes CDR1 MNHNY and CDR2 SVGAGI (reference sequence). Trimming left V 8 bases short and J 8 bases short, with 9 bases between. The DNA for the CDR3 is TGTGCCAGCGACAGTTCCGAAAAACTGTTTTTT. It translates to CASDSSEKLFF.

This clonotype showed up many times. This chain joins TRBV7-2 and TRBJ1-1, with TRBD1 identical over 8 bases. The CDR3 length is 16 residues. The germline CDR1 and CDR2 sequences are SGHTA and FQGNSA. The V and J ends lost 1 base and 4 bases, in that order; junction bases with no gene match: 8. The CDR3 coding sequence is TGTGCCAGCAGCTTAGGGGGGGCAGGGGGCTTCACTGAAGCTTTCTTT. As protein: CASSLGGAGGFTEAFF.

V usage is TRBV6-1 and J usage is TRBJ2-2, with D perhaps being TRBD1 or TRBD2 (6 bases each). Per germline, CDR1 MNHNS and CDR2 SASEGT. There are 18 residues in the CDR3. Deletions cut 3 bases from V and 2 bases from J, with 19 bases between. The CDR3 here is CASSEFLTGTVNTGELFF. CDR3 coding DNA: TGTGCCAGCAGTGAGTTTCTCACAGGGACTGTTAACACCGGGGAGCTGTTTTTT.

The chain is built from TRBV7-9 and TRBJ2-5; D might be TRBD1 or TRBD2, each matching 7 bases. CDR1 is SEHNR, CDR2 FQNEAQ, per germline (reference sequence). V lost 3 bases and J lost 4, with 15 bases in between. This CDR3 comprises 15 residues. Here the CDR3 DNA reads TGTGCCAGCAGCTTGGGCAGGGGGGGCGGAGAGACCCAGTACTTC. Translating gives CASSLGRGGGETQYF.

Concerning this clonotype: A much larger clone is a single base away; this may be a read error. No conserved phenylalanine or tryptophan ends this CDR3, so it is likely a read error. In DNA, the CDR3 is TGTGCCAGCAGCACGGGGGAGGGCACTGAAGCTTTCTCT. This codes for CASSTGEGTEAFS. The chain joins TRBV7-2 to TRBJ1-1; D is perhaps TRBD1 (5 bases). This CDR3 region has 13 residues. Germline loops: CDR1 SGHTA, CDR2 FQGNSA. Trimming left V 5 bases short and J 4 bases short, with 11 bases between.

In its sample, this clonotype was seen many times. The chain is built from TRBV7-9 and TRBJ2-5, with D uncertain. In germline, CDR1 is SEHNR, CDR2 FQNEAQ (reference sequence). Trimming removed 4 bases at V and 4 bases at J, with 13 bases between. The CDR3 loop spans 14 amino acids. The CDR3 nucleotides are TGTGCCAGCAGCTATAACAGAGGACCAGAGACCCAGTACTTC. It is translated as CASSYNRGPETQYF.

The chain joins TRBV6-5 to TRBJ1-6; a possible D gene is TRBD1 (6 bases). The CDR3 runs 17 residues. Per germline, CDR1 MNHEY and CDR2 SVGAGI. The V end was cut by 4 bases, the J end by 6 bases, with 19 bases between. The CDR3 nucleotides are TGTGCCAGCAGTTGGTCGGGGACACCGTCAAGTAATTCACCCCTCCACTTT. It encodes CASSWSGTPSSNSPLHF.

CDR3 sequence (DNA): TGCAGTGCTGTCGACGGGGAGACCCAGTACTTC. Its protein is CSAVDGETQYF. The chain employs TRBV20-1 and TRBJ2-5, with D unresolved. The CDR3 is made up of 11 amino acids. Germline V gene data show CDR1 as DFQATT and CDR2 as SNEGSKA (reference sequence). Trimming shortened V by 5 bases and J by 5 bases, and 9 bases separated the two germline ends.

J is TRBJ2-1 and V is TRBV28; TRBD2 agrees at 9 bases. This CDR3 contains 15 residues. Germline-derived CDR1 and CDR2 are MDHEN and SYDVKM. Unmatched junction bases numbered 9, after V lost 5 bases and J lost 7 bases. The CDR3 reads CASSPPGLAGNEQFF. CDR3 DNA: TGTGCCAGCAGTCCACCGGGACTAGCAGGTAATGAGCAGTTCTTC.

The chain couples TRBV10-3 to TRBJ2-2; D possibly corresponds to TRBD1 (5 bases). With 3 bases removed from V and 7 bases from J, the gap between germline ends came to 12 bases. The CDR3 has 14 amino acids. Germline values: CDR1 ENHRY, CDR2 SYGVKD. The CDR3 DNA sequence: TGTGCCATCAGTGACAGGGCCGATGGCGGGGAGCTGTTTTTT. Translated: CAISDRADGGELFF.

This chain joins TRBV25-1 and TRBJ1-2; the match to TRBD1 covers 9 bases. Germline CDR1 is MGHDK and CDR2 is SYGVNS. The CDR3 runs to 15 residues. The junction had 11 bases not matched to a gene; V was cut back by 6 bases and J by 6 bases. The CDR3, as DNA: TGTGCCAGCAGCGTCCCCGGGACAGGGACCCATGGCTACACCTTC. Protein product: CASSVPGTGTHGYTF.

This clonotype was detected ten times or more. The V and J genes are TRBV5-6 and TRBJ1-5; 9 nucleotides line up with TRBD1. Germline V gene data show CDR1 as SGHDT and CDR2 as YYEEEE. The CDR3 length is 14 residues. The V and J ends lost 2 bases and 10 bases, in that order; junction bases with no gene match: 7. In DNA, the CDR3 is TGTGCCAGCAGCTTCGGGACAGGGTTAGGTCCCCAGCATTTT. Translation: CASSFGTGLGPQHF.

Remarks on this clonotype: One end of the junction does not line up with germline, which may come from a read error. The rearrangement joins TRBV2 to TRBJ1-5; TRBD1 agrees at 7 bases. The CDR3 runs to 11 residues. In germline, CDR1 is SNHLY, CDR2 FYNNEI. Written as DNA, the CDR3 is TGTGCCAGCAGTGAGGGGGGGACAGCCTTGTTT. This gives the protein CASSEGGTALF. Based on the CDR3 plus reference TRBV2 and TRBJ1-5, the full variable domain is EPEVTQTPSHQVTQMGQEVILRCVPISNHLYFYWYRQILGQKVEFLVSFYNNEISEKSEIFDDQFSVERPDGSNFTLKIRSTKLEDSAMYFCASSEGGTALFGDGTRLSIL.

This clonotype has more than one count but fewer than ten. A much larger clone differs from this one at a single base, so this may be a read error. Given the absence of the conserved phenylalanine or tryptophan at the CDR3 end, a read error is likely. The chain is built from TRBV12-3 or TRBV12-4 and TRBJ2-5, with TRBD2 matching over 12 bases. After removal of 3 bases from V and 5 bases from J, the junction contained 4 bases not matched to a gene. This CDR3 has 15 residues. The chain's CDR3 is CASSLTSGGGETQYL. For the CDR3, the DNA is TGTGCCAGCAGTTTGACTAGCGGGGGTGGGGAGACCCAGTACCTC.

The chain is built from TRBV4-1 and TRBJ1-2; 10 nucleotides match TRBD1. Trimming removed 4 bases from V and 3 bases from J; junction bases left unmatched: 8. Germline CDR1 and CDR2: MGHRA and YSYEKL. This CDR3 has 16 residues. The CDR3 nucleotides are TGCGCCAGCAGCCCTCAAGGGGGACAGGGGTACTATGGCTACACCTTC. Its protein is CASSPQGGQGYYGYTF.

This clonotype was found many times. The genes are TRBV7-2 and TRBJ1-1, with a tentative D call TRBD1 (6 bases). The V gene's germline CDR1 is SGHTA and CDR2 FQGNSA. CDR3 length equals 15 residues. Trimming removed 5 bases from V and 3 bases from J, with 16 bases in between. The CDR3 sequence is CASSQGGGQYTEAFF. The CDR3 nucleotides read TGTGCCAGCAGCCAAGGGGGGGGCCAGTACACTGAAGCTTTCTTT.